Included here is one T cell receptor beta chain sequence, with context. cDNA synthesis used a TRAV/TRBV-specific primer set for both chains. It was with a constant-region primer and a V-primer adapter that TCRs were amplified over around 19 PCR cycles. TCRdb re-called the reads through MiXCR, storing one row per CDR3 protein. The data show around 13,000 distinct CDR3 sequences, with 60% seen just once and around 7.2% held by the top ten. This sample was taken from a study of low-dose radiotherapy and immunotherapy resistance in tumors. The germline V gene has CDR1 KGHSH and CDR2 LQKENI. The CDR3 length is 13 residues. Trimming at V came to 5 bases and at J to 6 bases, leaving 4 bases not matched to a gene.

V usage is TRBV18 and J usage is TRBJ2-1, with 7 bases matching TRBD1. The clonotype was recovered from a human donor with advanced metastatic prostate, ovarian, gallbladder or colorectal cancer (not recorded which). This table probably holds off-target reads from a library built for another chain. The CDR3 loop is CASSADRVNEQFF. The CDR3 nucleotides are TGTGCCAGCTCAGCAGACAGGGTCAATGAGCAGTTCTTC.